This TCR beta chain is drawn from a study of CD8+ T cells in alopecia areata. In each case, RNA was isolated and then reverse transcribed into cDNA as the sequencing template. Assay used: immunoSEQ multiplex PCR; TCRdb lists only in-frame clones, some missing. The sample has approximately 180,000 clones, more than 55% seen once. Treatment in this sample: oral pan-JAK inhibitor, 5-10 mg twice daily. The CDR3 contains 16 residues. The germline V gene has CDR1 SEHNR and CDR2 FQNEAQ (reference sequence). V shed 3 bases and J 0 bases; nucleotides not matched to a gene: 6. Turning to this clone: Its target is unknown.

Study-level results: Scalp clonality and expanded CD8+ clones among the top 100 were significantly decreased by tofacitinib.

This TCR came from a human donor with alopecia areata. The sample consisted of CD4+ T cells sorted from blood, taken at week 49, from a patient treated with tofacitinib. The chain uses TRBV7-9 and TRBJ1-2; 8 bases align to TRBD1. The CDR3, as DNA: TGTGCCAGCAGCTTCGGACAGGGCACCACTAACTATGGCTACACCTTC. Translation gives CASSFGQGTTNYGYTF.